A single T cell receptor beta chain is shown here with its context. Its cognate antigen is unknown. V lost 0 bases, J lost 0 bases, and 7 bases lay in between. Germline assignment: CDR1 SGHRS and CDR2 YFSETQ. CDR3 size: 14 residues. This specimen comes from a study of B cell selection in AIRE deficiency. Study-wide findings and caveats: CDR3s were shorter in shared Treg sequences, reflecting few non-templated nucleotide insertions.

Authors' methods: Treg pools: 50,000 to 70,000 distinct patient, some 90,000 donor TCRbeta sequences. This table comes from immunoSEQ multiplex PCR, and its TCRdb copy is limited to in-frame clones, with some not included. V, J and clone size reflect that table, while D and trimming were determined from the DNA. The sample includes tens of thousands of clones, 80% to 95% seen only once; the top ten take roughly 1.5%. Regulatory T cells were sorted as CD4+CD25hiCD127low/negative. Specimen: CD4+CD25+ Tregs sorted from PBMCs. The chain couples TRBV5-1 to TRBJ2-7; D call uncertain. This clonotype originated in a human donor in good health. The CDR3 nucleotides are TGCGCCAGCAGCTTGGGGGGTAGCTCCTACGAGCAGTACTTC. It encodes CASSLGGSSYEQYF. Variable domain in full (rest from reference TRBV5-1 and TRBJ2-7): KAGVTQTPRYLIKTRGQQVTLSCSPISGHRSVSWYQQTPGQGLQFLFEYFSETQRNKGNFPGRFSGRQFSNSRSEMNVSTLELGDSALYLCASSLGGSSYEQYFGPGTRLTVT.